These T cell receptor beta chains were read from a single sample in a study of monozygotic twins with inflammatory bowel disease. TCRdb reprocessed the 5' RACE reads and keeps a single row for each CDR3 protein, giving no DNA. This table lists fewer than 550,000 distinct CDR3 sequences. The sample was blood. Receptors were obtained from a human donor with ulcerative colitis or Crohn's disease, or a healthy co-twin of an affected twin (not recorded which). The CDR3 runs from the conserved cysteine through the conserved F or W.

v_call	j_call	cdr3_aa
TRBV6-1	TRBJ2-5	CASSTSGTRTETQYF
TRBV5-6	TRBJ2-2	CASSPQRGGHGELFF
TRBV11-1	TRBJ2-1	CASSFPPRQRSSYNEQFF
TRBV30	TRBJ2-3	CAWSVDRRTDTQYF
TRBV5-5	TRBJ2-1	CASSLGSSGYNEQFF
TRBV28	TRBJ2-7	CASSGPPGQGIYEQYF
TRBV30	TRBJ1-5	CALQRGNNQPQHF
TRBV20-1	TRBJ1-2	CSAREAGLWAGYTF
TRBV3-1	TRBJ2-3	CASSQDVRGSTDTQYF
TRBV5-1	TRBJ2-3	CASSLAARAGAQDTQYF